The 17 T cell receptor beta chains presented below share a single source sample, sequenced in a study of blood T cell repertoires in COVID-19. Sequencing was performed with immunoSEQ multiplex PCR; in TCRdb, only in-frame clones are kept and a portion is missing. The sample lists about 53,000 clones; 87% were seen once. Sequenced: peripheral blood. Receptor source: a middle-aged man with acute or convalescent COVID-19.

The J gene is TRBJ2-1, the V gene TRBV29-1; 8 nucleotides align to TRBD2. The CDR3 spans 12 residues. The germline V gene encodes CDR1 SQVTM and CDR2 ANQGSEA. V lost 3 bases to trimming and J lost 5 bases; unmatched junction nucleotides: 0. CDR3 residues: CSVDSGDNEQFF. CDR3 in DNA: TGCAGCGTTGATAGCGGGGACAATGAGCAGTTCTTC.

V is TRBV5-4 and J is TRBJ2-1; 7 nucleotides align to TRBD1. Per germline, CDR1 SGHNT and CDR2 YYREEE (reference sequence). The CDR3 totals 13 residues. V was pared by 5 bases and J by 8 bases, with 7 bases of the junction left unmatched. CDR3 region: CASRNQGVDEQFF. The CDR3 DNA sequence: TGTGCCAGCAGAAATCAGGGGGTCGATGAGCAGTTCTTC.

The chain couples TRBV18 to TRBJ1-2; perhaps TRBD1 as D (5 bases). Germline V gene data show CDR1 as KGHSH and CDR2 as LQKENI. There are 15 residues in the CDR3. V lost 5 bases, J lost 7 bases, and 20 bases lay in between. CDR3 sequence: CASSFQGIKPVGYTF. In DNA, the CDR3 is TGTGCCAGCTCATTCCAGGGTATCAAGCCCGTTGGCTACACCTTC.

The chain employs TRBV2 and TRBJ1-5, with D unresolved. Between the trimmed V and J ends, which lost 4 bases and 7 bases, there was a span of 17 bases. The CDR3 has 15 amino acids. Germline V CDR1 and CDR2: SNHLY, FYNNEI. CDR3 sequence: CASSVGGGHGQPQHF. CDR3 in DNA: TGTGCCAGCAGTGTAGGAGGCGGGCATGGGCAGCCCCAGCATTTT.

The V and J genes are TRBV5-1 and TRBJ2-3, with D unresolved. This CDR3 is built from 13 residues. Per the germline V gene, CDR1 is SGHRS and CDR2 is YFSETQ. V dropped 7 bases and J dropped 1 base, with 10 bases sitting between them. The CDR3 nucleotides are TGCGCCAGCCTCCTAAGCGGCACAGATACGCAGTATTTT. Protein: CASLLSGTDTQYF.

This chain uses TRBV5-4 with TRBJ2-2, with TRBD2 identical over 8 bases. The CDR3 has 16 residues. Looked up from germline, CDR1 is SGHNT and CDR2 is YYREEE (reference sequence). V shed 0 bases, J shed 5 bases, and the junction held 6 bases outside the gene matches. Here the CDR3 reads CASSLARAGVTGELFF. CDR3 sequence (DNA): TGTGCCAGCAGCTTGGCCAGAGCGGGGGTGACCGGGGAGCTGTTTTTT.

The chain combines TRBV5-6 with TRBJ2-3, with TRBD1 matching 7 bases. CDR3 size: 16 residues. CDR1 and CDR2 (germline): SGHDT, YYEEEE. The ends lost 3 bases at V and 5 bases at J; junction bases unmatched: 12. CDR3 amino acids: CASSWDSNSGLDTQYF. The CDR3 nucleotides read TGTGCCAGCAGCTGGGACAGTAATTCTGGGCTAGATACGCAGTATTTT.

The rearrangement joins TRBV28 to TRBJ1-3, with TRBD1 matching 7 bases. The CDR3 consists of 13 residues. V lost 7 bases to trimming and J lost 2 bases; unmatched junction nucleotides: 2. CDR1 is MDHEN, CDR2 SYDVKM, per germline. The CDR3 loop reads CASKGQAGNTIYF. In DNA, the CDR3 is TGTGCCAGCAAAGGACAGGCTGGAAACACCATATATTTT. The full variable domain, rest sourced from reference TRBV28 and TRBJ1-3, is DVKVTQSSRYLVKRTGEKVFLECVQDMDHENMFWYRQDPGLGLRLIYFSYDVKMKEKGDIPEGYSVSREKKERFSLILESASTNQTSMYLCASKGQAGNTIYFGEGSWLTVV.

The chain has TRBV6-4 and TRBJ1-2; 8 bases align to TRBD1. CDR1 and CDR2 (germline): MRHNA, SNTAGT. This CDR3 spans 16 amino acids. V was clipped by 6 bases and J by 4 bases; unmatched bases: 13. The CDR3 DNA is TGTGCCAGCAGGGATCCACCCCAGGGGGCGTGCTATGGCTACACCTTC. It translates to CASRDPPQGACYGYTF.

V usage is TRBV19 and J usage is TRBJ1-5, with a weak D call TRBD1 (6 bases). V was pared by 7 bases and J by 4 bases, with 14 bases between. The CDR3 runs to 14 residues. Germline-derived CDR1 and CDR2 are LNHDA and SQIVND (reference sequence). In DNA form, the CDR3 reads TGTGCCAGTAATGGGGGGGCTAAGAATCAGCCCCAGCATTTT. Its translation: CASNGGAKNQPQHF.

This clone was recorded once. The gene calls are TRBV20-1 and TRBJ2-5; TRBD1 aligns across 8 bases. Germline V gives CDR1 DFQATT, CDR2 SNEGSKA (reference sequence). V lost 5 bases and J lost 8; bases outside the gene matches: 4. This CDR3 comprises 11 residues. The DNA of the CDR3 is TGCAGTGCTGCCGGGACAGGAACCCAGTACTTC. Encoded protein: CSAAGTGTQYF.

This sequence joins TRBV7-9 and TRBJ1-2, with TRBD1 matching 8 bases. J lost 4 bases, V lost 2 bases, and 3 bases had no gene match. The CDR3 has 14 amino acids. The V gene's germline CDR1 is SEHNR and CDR2 FQNEAQ (reference sequence). The CDR3 DNA reads as TGTGCCAGCAGCTTAAAAGGACAGGGCTATGGCTACACCTTC. Translating it yields CASSLKGQGYGYTF.

The chain is built from TRBV5-1 and TRBJ2-3; TRBD2 matches 14 bases. CDR3 length: 15 amino acids. The junction had 7 bases not matched to a gene; V was cut back by 4 bases and J by 9 bases. Germline CDR1 is SGHRS and CDR2 is YFSETQ. In nucleotides, the CDR3 is TGCGCCAGCAGCAAAGGGACTAGCGGGAGAGACACGCAGTATTTT. Protein sequence: CASSKGTSGRDTQYF.

V is TRBV5-4 and J is TRBJ2-3, with D possibly matching TRBD1 (6 bases). The V gene lost 3 bases and the J gene lost 5 bases, with 10 bases spanning the gap. Germline assignment: CDR1 SGHNT and CDR2 YYREEE (reference sequence). The CDR3 loop spans 13 amino acids. The CDR3 protein is CASSSTGQDTQYF. CDR3 nucleotide sequence: TGTGCCAGCAGCTCGACAGGCCAAGATACGCAGTATTTT.

This chain joins TRBV5-6 and TRBJ1-2; D remains ambiguous. Trimming shortened V by 5 bases and J by 9 bases, and 17 bases separated the two germline ends. The CDR3 spans 13 residues. CDR1 and CDR2 from the germline V gene are SGHDT and YYEEEE. CDR3 loop: CASSRNRDYSYTF. The CDR3 nucleotides read TGTGCCAGCAGTCGTAACCGGGATTATAGCTACACCTTC.

The CDR3 DNA is TGTGCCACCCAGCGGGGGGCCGACACTGAAGCTTTCTTT. Amino acids: CATQRGADTEAFF. V and J are TRBV2 and TRBJ1-1; TRBD1 might be the D (6 bases). V lost 10 bases, J lost 3 bases, and 15 bases lay in between. The germline CDR1 and CDR2 sequences are SNHLY and FYNNEI. CDR3 length: 13 amino acids.

The chain combines TRBV5-1 with TRBJ2-5, with D uncertain. The germline gives CDR1 SGHRS, CDR2 YFSETQ. Trimming stripped 0 bases from V and 5 bases from J, with 14 bases between. The CDR3 length is 15 residues. CDR3 coding DNA: TGCGCCAGCAGCTTGGGGTCCGTGGGCAGGGAGACCCAGTACTTC. Encoded protein: CASSLGSVGRETQYF. The full variable domain, its missing parts supplied by reference TRBV5-1 and TRBJ2-5, is KAGVTQTPRYLIKTRGQQVTLSCSPISGHRSVSWYQQTPGQGLQFLFEYFSETQRNKGNFPGRFSGRQFSNSRSEMNVSTLELGDSALYLCASSLGSVGRETQYFGPGTRLLVL.